This TCR beta chain was found in a study of cytomegalovirus exposure and HLA in healthy donors. Turning to this clone: What it recognizes is unknown.

Notes on the study in general: Accurate prediction of most subjects' HLA-A and HLA-B alleles from TCR beta sequences was reported.

Looked up from germline, CDR1 is SGHDN and CDR2 is FVKESK. The V end was cut by 4 bases, the J end by 1 base, with 7 bases between. The CDR3 is 13 amino acids. The PCR had 60 Vbeta and 13 Jbeta primers. Assay used: immunoSEQ multiplex PCR; TCRdb lists only in-frame clones, some missing. The data show around 100,000 clones, about four fifths seen once. The sequence came from a man younger than 35 in good health and CMV-seronegative. The sequenced sample was PBMCs. V usage is TRBV14 and J usage is TRBJ1-2; D gene ambiguous. As DNA, the CDR3 is TGTGCCAGCAGCCCCTACCGTAACTATGGCTACACCTTC. Translating it yields CASSPYRNYGYTF. Drawing the rest from reference TRBV14 and TRBJ1-2, the complete variable domain is EAGVTQFPSHSVIEKGQTVTLRCDPISGHDNLYWYRRVMGKEIKFLLHFVKESKQDESGMPNNRFLAERTGGTYSTLKVQPAELEDSGVYFCASSPYRNYGYTFGSGTRLTVV.